The 17 T cell receptor beta chains given below trace back to one sample, sequenced in a study of graft-versus-host responses after intestinal transplantation. Repertoires were generated with immunoSEQ multiplex PCR, while TCRdb's copy carries only in-frame clones and drops some. The data show some 44,000 clones, about 95% seen once. The source material was PBMCs, sampled roughly 51 weeks after intestinal transplant. The receptors shown here come from a human patient who received an intestinal transplant, so some T cells may come from the graft donor.

The chain links TRBV11-3 to TRBJ2-2; a weak D match, TRBD2 (6 bases). V was trimmed by 0 bases and J by 5 bases, leaving 7 bases between them. Germline-derived CDR1 and CDR2 are SGHNT and YENEEA. The CDR3 consists of 14 residues. CDR3 in amino acids: CASSLDAGTGELFF. The CDR3 DNA reads as TGTGCCAGCAGCTTAGATGCGGGGACCGGGGAGCTGTTTTTT.

Turning to this clone: The same CDR3 also results from other DNA sequences found in this sample. V and J are TRBV5-1 and TRBJ1-6; TRBD1 matches at 7 bases. There are 16 residues in the CDR3. Trimming took 4 bases from V and 0 from J; bases not matched to a gene: 4. Looked up from germline, CDR1 is SGHRS and CDR2 is YFSETQ. The CDR3 loop is CASSLTGSSYNSPLHF. The DNA for the CDR3 is TGCGCCAGCAGCCTGACAGGGAGCTCCTATAATTCACCCCTCCACTTT.

This chain joins TRBV4-1 and TRBJ1-2; a weak D match, TRBD1 (5 bases). V gave up 0 bases and J gave up 6 bases, with 14 bases separating them. From germline, CDR1 is MGHRA and CDR2 YSYEKL. The CDR3 is made up of 15 amino acids. The CDR3 DNA sequence: TGCGCCAGCAGCCAAGATAGGCCAGGGAGGGATGGCTACACCTTC. This encodes CASSQDRPGRDGYTF.

On this clone itself: Other DNA sequences from this sample encode an identical CDR3 as well. The rearrangement joins TRBV6-5 to TRBJ1-1, with D unclear. Between the trimmed V and J ends, which lost 0 bases and 1 base, there was a span of 6 bases. This CDR3 has 14 amino acids. Germline assignment: CDR1 MNHEY and CDR2 SVGAGI. CDR3 amino acids: CASSYSGGNTEAFF. The CDR3 coding sequence is TGTGCCAGCAGTTACTCCGGCGGGAACACTGAAGCTTTCTTT.

V is TRBV18 and J is TRBJ1-1; 7 positions match TRBD1. The CDR3 is 13 amino acids. CDR1 is KGHSH and CDR2 is LQKENI in the germline V gene. Unmatched junction bases numbered 9, after V lost 6 bases and J lost 8 bases. The CDR3 spells CASSPGTDREAFF. The DNA of the CDR3 is TGTGCCAGCTCCCCCGGGACAGACCGAGAAGCTTTCTTT.

The CDR3 nucleotides are TGTGCCAGCAGCGTAAGGGACACATACTACGAGCAGTACTTC. Its translation is CASSVRDTYYEQYF. The J gene is TRBJ2-7, the V gene TRBV6-6, with TRBD1 as a possible D gene (6 bases). V was cut by 6 bases and J by 3 bases, with 15 bases left in between. Germline CDR1 reads MNHNY; CDR2 reads SVGAGI (reference sequence). The CDR3 sequence is 14 residues long.

The chain is built from TRBV10-1 and TRBJ2-7; 9 bases align to TRBD1. Trimming took 4 bases from V and 5 from J; bases not matched to a gene: 3. CDR3 length equals 13 residues. Germline V CDR1 and CDR2: WNHNN, SYGVQD (reference sequence). Here the CDR3 reads CASSARDRDEQYF. In nucleotides, the CDR3 is TGCGCCAGCAGTGCAAGGGACAGGGACGAGCAGTACTTC.

J is TRBJ2-5 and V is TRBV7-2; TRBD1 agrees at 8 bases. The J call may be wrong; the DNA end is better matched by TRBJ2-7. The CDR3 extends over 14 amino acids. Germline V gene lookup returns CDR1 SGHTA and CDR2 FQGNSA. CDR3 DNA sequence: TGTGCCAGCAGCTTAGGACAGGGGCCTTTCGAGCAGTACTTC. This sequence encodes CASSLGQGPFEQYF.

The V and J genes are TRBV7-3 and TRBJ2-7; D is perhaps TRBD1 (6 bases). Germline V lookup: CDR1 SGHTA, CDR2 FQGTGA. The CDR3 sequence is 15 residues long. With 2 bases removed from V and 4 bases from J, the gap between germline ends came to 15 bases. The CDR3 sequence: CASSLLRGHQYEQYF. The CDR3, as DNA: TGTGCCAGCAGCTTATTACGGGGACACCAATACGAGCAGTACTTC.

V gene TRBV5-5 combines with J gene TRBJ1-5; D is possibly TRBD1 (6 bases). CDR1 is SGHKS, CDR2 YYEKEE, per germline (reference sequence). This CDR3 comprises 13 residues. V dropped 2 bases and J dropped 7 bases, with 10 bases sitting between them. As DNA, the CDR3 is TGTGCCAGCAGCTTACAGGGAGGCCAGCCCCAGCATTTT. It is translated as CASSLQGGQPQHF.

The chain is built from TRBV10-2 and TRBJ2-7, with D unclear. The germline V gene encodes CDR1 WSHSY and CDR2 SAAADI. V gave up 0 bases and J gave up 2 bases, with 14 bases separating them. This CDR3 is built from 16 residues. In DNA form, the CDR3 reads TGCGCCAGCAGTGAGTCATTCAACAATAAGGCCTACGAGCAGTACTTC. Translating gives CASSESFNNKAYEQYF.

This clone was seen once. The chain links TRBV11-2 to TRBJ2-1; unclear D gene. The germline V gene has CDR1 SGHAT and CDR2 FQNNGV. Trimming left V 1 base short and J 8 bases short, with 12 bases between. The CDR3 covers 14 residues. The CDR3 is CASSLGKGLHEQFF. The CDR3, as DNA: TGTGCCAGCAGCTTAGGTAAGGGTTTGCATGAGCAGTTCTTC.

V usage is TRBV4-1 and J usage is TRBJ2-1, with 10 bases lining up with TRBD2. CDR1 is MGHRA, CDR2 YSYEKL, per germline. The ends lost 4 bases at V and 9 bases at J; junction bases unmatched: 27. CDR3 length: 21 amino acids. This CDR3 reads CASSLIIAGGLPGPPPPEQFF. CDR3 in DNA: TGCGCCAGCAGCCTAATAATAGCGGGAGGTCTCCCGGGGCCCCCCCCACCTGAGCAGTTCTTC.

The chain links TRBV7-2 to TRBJ2-5, with D perhaps being TRBD1 or TRBD2 (5 bases each). Germline V CDR1 and CDR2: SGHTA, FQGNSA. The V end was cut by 4 bases, the J end by 3 bases, with 18 bases between. The CDR3 has 16 amino acids. CDR3 sequence reads: CASSSPGAVREETQYF. In DNA, the CDR3 is TGTGCCAGCAGCTCTCCTGGAGCGGTCAGGGAAGAGACCCAGTACTTC.

The chain recombines TRBV29-1 with TRBJ2-3; D is uncertain. The CDR3 totals 12 residues. Germline V gene data show CDR1 as SQVTM and CDR2 as ANQGSEA. The V end was cut by 6 bases, the J end by 3 bases, with 10 bases between. In DNA, the CDR3 is TGCAGCGTCCCCCATGAGACAGATACGCAGTATTTT. Translating gives CSVPHETDTQYF.

This CDR3 is CASSEGPTGTQYF. The CDR3 DNA sequence: TGTGCCAGCAGTGAAGGTCCTACTGGGACCCAGTACTTC. The chain employs TRBV2 and TRBJ2-5, with D unclear. Germline V gene data show CDR1 as SNHLY and CDR2 as FYNNEI. V lost 1 base to trimming and J lost 7 bases, with 10 bases between them. The length of the CDR3 is 13 residues.

A single count supports this clone. The rearrangement joins TRBV10-2 to TRBJ2-7; 12 nucleotides match TRBD2. Germline CDR1 WSHSY, CDR2 SAAADI. After removal of 7 bases from V and 0 bases from J, the junction contained 4 bases not matched to a gene. This CDR3 has 15 residues. CDR3 nucleotides: TGCGCCAGCAAAGAGACTAGCGGGAGCTCCTACGAGCAGTACTTC. Translation gives CASKETSGSSYEQYF.